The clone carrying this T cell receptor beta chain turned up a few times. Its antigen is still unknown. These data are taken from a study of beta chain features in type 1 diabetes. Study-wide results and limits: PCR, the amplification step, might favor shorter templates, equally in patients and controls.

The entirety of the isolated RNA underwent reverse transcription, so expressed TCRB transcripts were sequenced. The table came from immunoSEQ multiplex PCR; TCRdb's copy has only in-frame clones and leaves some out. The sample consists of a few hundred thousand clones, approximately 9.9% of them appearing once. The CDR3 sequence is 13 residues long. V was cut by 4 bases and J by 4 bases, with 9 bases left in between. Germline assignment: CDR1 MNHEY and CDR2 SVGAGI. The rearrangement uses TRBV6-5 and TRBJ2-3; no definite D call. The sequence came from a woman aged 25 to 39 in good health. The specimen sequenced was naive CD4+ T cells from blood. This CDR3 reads CASSSPPADTQYF. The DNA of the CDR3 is TGTGCCAGCAGTTCCCCTCCCGCAGATACGCAGTATTTT.